Below, 20 T cell receptor beta chains from the same sample are listed, as sequenced in a study of T-cell memory formation after mild COVID-19 (dated by TCRdb to about 2021). The library was produced with 5' RACE. Instrument used: Illumina NovaSeq 6000. TCRdb itself trimmed the public reads at Q25 with fastp, ran MiXCR and retained productive beta chains. Rows with one shared CDR3 protein collapse into an entry with the most common genes and DNA. This sample comprises about 320,000 distinct CDR3 sequences, more than 13% of them detected only once. The top ten constitute 21% of the sample. The sequencing sample was made of PBMCs or a T cell subset sorted from them (not recorded which). These receptors were collected from a man between 18 and 35 years old who had mild COVID-19 (a few samples of this study predate the infection). The sample titles of this study are shuffled in the database, so cell type and time point are left out; the donor was told from shared clones.

In its sample, this clonotype was seen a few times. This sequence joins TRBV4-3 and TRBJ1-6; D remains unclear. V was shortened by 1 base and J by 10 bases, with 14 bases between the two germline ends. The CDR3 extends over 15 amino acids. Germline loops: CDR1 LGHNA, CDR2 YSLEER. CDR3 loop: CASSQGMGAGSPLHF. The DNA of the CDR3 is TGCGCCAGCAGCCAAGGGATGGGAGCTGGGTCACCCCTCCACTTT.

J is TRBJ1-2 and V is TRBV5-4; tentatively, D is TRBD1 (5 bases). The CDR3 is 13 amino acids. Trimming removed 4 bases at V and 12 bases at J, with 19 bases between. Germline CDR1 reads SGHNT; CDR2 reads YYREEE (reference sequence). The CDR3 sequence: CASSPDSTSENTF. The CDR3, as DNA: TGTGCCAGCAGCCCCGACAGCACAAGCGAGAACACCTTC.

This rearrangement joins TRBV7-2 to TRBJ1-2, with D possibly TRBD1 on 5 matching bases. CDR1 is SGHTA and CDR2 is FQGNSA in the germline V gene. The V end was cut by 5 bases, the J end by 8 bases, with 21 bases between. The CDR3 is made up of 15 amino acids. Written as DNA, the CDR3 is TGTGCCAGCAGCCTACGACCCGGGGCTTGGGGGGGCTACACCTTC. Encoded protein: CASSLRPGAWGGYTF. The whole variable domain, filled in from reference TRBV7-2 and TRBJ1-2, reads GAGVSQSPSNKVTEKGKDVELRCDPISGHTALYWYRQSLGQGLEFLIYFQGNSAPDKSGLPSDRFSAERTGGSVSTLTIQRTQQEDSAVYLCASSLRPGAWGGYTFGSGTRLTVV.

This chain links TRBV9 with TRBJ1-1; no clear D. This CDR3 is 14 amino acids long. Per the germline V gene, CDR1 is SGDLS and CDR2 is YYNGEE. V was trimmed by 3 bases and J by 4 bases, leaving 13 bases between them. This chain's CDR3 is CASSGRARSTEAFF. The CDR3 DNA sequence: TGTGCCAGCAGCGGTAGGGCTAGGTCCACTGAAGCTTTCTTT.

The V call is TRBV9, the J call TRBJ1-1, with D possibly TRBD1 on 6 matching bases. This CDR3 is 15 amino acids long. Trimming pared 4 bases from V and 4 bases from J, leaving 17 bases between. Germline loops: CDR1 SGDLS, CDR2 YYNGEE. This CDR3 reads CASSPPQGLGTEAFF. The CDR3 bases are TGTGCCAGCAGCCCACCACAGGGATTGGGCACTGAAGCTTTCTTT.

V usage is TRBV12-3 or TRBV12-4 and J usage is TRBJ1-1; no definite D call. The CDR3 consists of 13 residues. V shed 2 bases and J shed 3 bases, with 7 bases lying between them. The CDR3 loop reads CASSLRWDTEAFF. The CDR3 nucleotides read TGTGCCAGCAGTTTACGTTGGGACACTGAAGCTTTCTTT.

This clonotype was counted only a few times. The V gene is TRBV6-5, the J gene TRBJ1-2; D perhaps matches TRBD1 (5 bases). V dropped 8 bases and J dropped 8 bases, with 15 bases sitting between them. CDR1 is MNHEY and CDR2 is SVGAGI in the germline V gene. The CDR3 totals 12 residues. This chain's CDR3 is CASGGAVLGYTF. The CDR3 coding sequence is TGTGCCAGCGGTGGGGCGGTTCTAGGCTACACCTTC.

This clonotype was seen only a few times. The chain recombines TRBV4-3 with TRBJ2-1; TRBD2 aligns across 7 bases. Germline V CDR1 and CDR2: LGHNA, YSLEER. The CDR3 spans 14 residues. V was clipped by 3 bases and J by 6 bases; unmatched bases: 5. This CDR3 is CASSQATSLNEQFF. The CDR3 DNA reads as TGCGCCAGCAGCCAGGCGACTAGCCTCAATGAGCAGTTCTTC.

The V call is TRBV29-1, the J call TRBJ2-7; D might be TRBD2 (7 bases). Germline loops: CDR1 SQVTM, CDR2 ANQGSEA. V dropped 7 bases and J dropped 7 bases, with 17 bases sitting between them. This CDR3 region has 12 residues. The CDR3 region has the DNA TGCAGCGCGAGTCGGGGGGCTGGGGAGCAGTACGTC. It specifies CSASRGAGEQYV.

There are a few counts of this clonotype. This chain joins TRBV6-5 and TRBJ1-2, with D unclear. CDR1 is MNHEY, CDR2 SVGAGI, per germline. Trimming shortened V by 5 bases and J by 3 bases, and 10 bases separated the two germline ends. The CDR3 is 13 residues long. The CDR3 DNA sequence: TGTGCCAGCAGTCCCGACTGGCACTATGGCTACACCTTC. The encoded protein is CASSPDWHYGYTF.

This clonotype was counted ten times or more. This chain uses TRBV5-1 with TRBJ2-2; D possibly uses TRBD1 or TRBD2 (5 bases each). The CDR3 extends over 15 amino acids. Germline V gene sequence: CDR1 SGHRS, CDR2 YFSETQ. V was trimmed by 5 bases and J by 0 bases, leaving 11 bases between them. As DNA, the CDR3 is TGCGCCAGCAGTGACGGGACGGCGAACACCGGGGAGCTGTTTTTT. It yields the protein CASSDGTANTGELFF.

With respect to this clonotype: Mismatch with germline at one junction end may stem from a read error. This chain joins TRBV7-7 and TRBJ1-6; D unresolved. Germline V gene data show CDR1 as SSHAT and CDR2 as FNYEAQ (reference sequence). The CDR3 contains 13 residues. The CDR3 reads CASSFNINSPLHF. CDR3 coding DNA: TGTGCTAGCAGCTTCAACATTAATTCACCCCTCCACTTT.

The sample holds a few counts of this clonotype. The chain links TRBV10-3 to TRBJ2-5; 7 bases are shared with TRBD2. Germline CDR1 is ENHRY and CDR2 is SYGVKD. This CDR3 spans 16 amino acids. The ends lost 3 bases at V and 0 bases at J; junction bases unmatched: 7. The CDR3 loop reads CAISERGESYQETQYF. For the CDR3, the DNA is TGTGCCATCAGTGAACGGGGGGAGTCGTACCAAGAGACCCAGTACTTC.

This clonotype has only a few counts. The V call is TRBV7-9, the J call TRBJ1-1; D is perhaps TRBD1 (6 bases). Germline assignment: CDR1 SEHNR and CDR2 FQNEAQ (reference sequence). The CDR3 covers 15 residues. Trimming left V 7 bases short and J 2 bases short, with 17 bases between. DNA for the CDR3: TGTGCCAGCATCAGGACAGACACTATCAACACTGAAGCTTTCTTT. Translating gives CASIRTDTINTEAFF.

There are many counts of this clonotype. The V and J genes are TRBV20-1 and TRBJ2-7, with 9 bases matching TRBD1. Germline values: CDR1 DFQATT, CDR2 SNEGSKA (reference sequence). Trimming at V came to 5 bases and at J to 6 bases, leaving 8 bases not matched to a gene. This CDR3 is built from 13 residues. Here the CDR3 reads CSARTGDLSEQYF. CDR3 in DNA: TGCAGTGCTCGGACAGGGGATTTAAGCGAGCAGTACTTC.

This clonotype was detected many times. The chain combines TRBV6-2 or TRBV6-3 with TRBJ1-1; tentatively, D is TRBD1 (6 bases). Trimming stripped 8 bases from V and 6 bases from J, with 10 bases between. The CDR3 totals 11 residues. CDR1 and CDR2 (germline): MNHEY, SVGEGT. The CDR3 nucleotides read TGTGCCAGCGGGGAGGGGGCTGAAGCTTTCTTT. It specifies CASGEGAEAFF.

The genes are TRBV6-5 and TRBJ2-5; tentative D call: TRBD1 (6 bases). The V gene's germline CDR1 is MNHEY and CDR2 SVGAGI. Trimming removed 6 bases at V and 5 bases at J, with 19 bases between. The CDR3 extends over 15 amino acids. The chain's CDR3 is CASSQPGAPRETQYF. The CDR3, as DNA: TGTGCCAGCAGCCAACCAGGGGCCCCTAGGGAGACCCAGTACTTC.

This clonotype appeared a few times. The J gene is TRBJ2-1, the V gene TRBV5-1; 11 bases align to TRBD2. Germline V CDR1 and CDR2: SGHRS, YFSETQ. The CDR3 loop spans 14 amino acids. With V trimmed by 2 bases and J by 6 bases, 1 base remained unmatched. This CDR3 is CASSLLAGVNEQFF. CDR3 DNA sequence: TGCGCCAGCAGCTTACTAGCGGGGGTCAATGAGCAGTTCTTC.

This clonotype was counted ten times or more. This chain links TRBV5-1 with TRBJ2-1, with TRBD2 identical over 14 bases. Trimming at V came to 0 bases and at J to 6 bases, leaving 2 bases not matched to a gene. Germline CDR1 reads SGHRS; CDR2 reads YFSETQ. The CDR3 runs to 16 residues. The CDR3 loop reads CASSLGGLAGGNEQFF. The CDR3 nucleotides are TGCGCCAGCAGCTTGGGAGGACTAGCGGGGGGCAATGAGCAGTTCTTC.

This clonotype occurred a few times. The chain uses TRBV5-6 and TRBJ1-3, with D hard to call. Trimming cost V 1 base and J 2 bases, with 16 bases left between them. Germline CDR1 reads SGHDT; CDR2 reads YYEEEE. This CDR3 has 17 residues. CDR3 sequence: CASSLSKARRTGNTIYF. CDR3 bases: TGTGCCAGCAGCTTGAGCAAAGCCAGGAGGACTGGAAACACCATATATTTT.